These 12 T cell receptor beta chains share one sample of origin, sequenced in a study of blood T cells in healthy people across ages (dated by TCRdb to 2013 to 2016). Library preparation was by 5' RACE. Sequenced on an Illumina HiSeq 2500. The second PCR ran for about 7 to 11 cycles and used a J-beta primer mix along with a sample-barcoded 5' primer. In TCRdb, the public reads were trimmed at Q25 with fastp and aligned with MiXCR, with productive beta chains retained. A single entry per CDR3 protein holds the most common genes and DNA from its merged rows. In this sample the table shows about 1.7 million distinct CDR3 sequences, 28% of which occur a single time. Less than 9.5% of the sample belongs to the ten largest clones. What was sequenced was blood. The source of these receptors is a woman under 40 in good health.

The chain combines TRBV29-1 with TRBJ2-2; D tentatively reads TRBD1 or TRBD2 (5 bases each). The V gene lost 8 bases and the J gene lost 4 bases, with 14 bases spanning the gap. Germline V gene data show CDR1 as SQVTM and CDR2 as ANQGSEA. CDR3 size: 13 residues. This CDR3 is CSFVWGSTGELFF. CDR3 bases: TGCAGCTTCGTCTGGGGGAGCACCGGGGAGCTGTTTTTT.

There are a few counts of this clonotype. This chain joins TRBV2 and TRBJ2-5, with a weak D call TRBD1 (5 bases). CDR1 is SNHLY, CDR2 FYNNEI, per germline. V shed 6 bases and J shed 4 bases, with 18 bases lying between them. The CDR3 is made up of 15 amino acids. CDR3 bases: TGTGCCAGCAGATTAATACAGGTCGCCCGAGAGACCCAGTACTTC. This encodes CASRLIQVARETQYF.

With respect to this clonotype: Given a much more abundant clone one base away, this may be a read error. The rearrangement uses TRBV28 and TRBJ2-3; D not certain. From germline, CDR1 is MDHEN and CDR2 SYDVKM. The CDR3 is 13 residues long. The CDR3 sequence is CASSLKGADTRYF. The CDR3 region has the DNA TGTGCCAGCAGTTTAAAGGGTGCAGATACGCGGTATTTT.

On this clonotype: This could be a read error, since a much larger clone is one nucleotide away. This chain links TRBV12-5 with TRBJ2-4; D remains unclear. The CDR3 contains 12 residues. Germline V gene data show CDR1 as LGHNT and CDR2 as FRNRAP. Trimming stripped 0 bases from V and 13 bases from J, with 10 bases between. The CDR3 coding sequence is TGTGCTAGTGGTTTGGTACTTCATGAGCAGTACTTC. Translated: CASGLVLHEQYF.

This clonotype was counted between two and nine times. The CDR3 DNA reads as TGTGCCTGGTCCCTCCCGACAGGGGGCTCCTACAATGAGCAGTTCTTC. As protein: CAWSLPTGGSYNEQFF. The rearrangement uses TRBV30 and TRBJ2-1; TRBD1 aligns across 9 bases. Germline values: CDR1 GTSNPN, CDR2 SVGIG (reference sequence). The junction had 8 bases not matched to a gene; V was cut back by 5 bases and J by 0 bases. The CDR3 totals 16 residues. The full variable domain, its missing parts supplied by reference TRBV30 and TRBJ2-1, is SQTIHQWPATLVQPVGSPLSLECTVEGTSNPNLYWYRQAAGRGLQLLFYSVGIGQISSEVPQNLSASRPQDRQFILSSKKLLLSDSGFYLCAWSLPTGGSYNEQFFGPGTRLTVL.

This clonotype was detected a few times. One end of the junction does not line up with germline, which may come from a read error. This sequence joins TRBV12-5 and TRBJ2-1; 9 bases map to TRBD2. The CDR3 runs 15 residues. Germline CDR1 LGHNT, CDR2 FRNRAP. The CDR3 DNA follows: TGTGCTGGTGGGGGACCTAGCGGGGTCGACAATGAGCAGTTCTTC. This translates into CAGGGPSGVDNEQFF.

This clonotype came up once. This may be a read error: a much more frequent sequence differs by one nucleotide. DNA of the CDR3: TGTGCCATCAGATCAGGGGGCGCACGGGCTAAAGAGACCCAGTACTTC. This encodes CAIRSGGARAKETQYF. This chain connects TRBV10-3 to TRBJ2-5; 8 bases are shared with TRBD1. With 6 bases clipped from V and 3 bases from J, the junction kept 12 bases outside the gene matches. In germline, CDR1 is ENHRY, CDR2 SYGVKD. This CDR3 is 16 amino acids long.

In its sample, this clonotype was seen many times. As DNA, the CDR3 is TGCAGTGCGTGGACAGGAGAACGGAACGAGCAGTACTTC. Translation gives CSAWTGERNEQYF. The chain carries TRBV20-1 and TRBJ2-7; 7 positions agree with TRBD1. The ends lost 6 bases at V and 5 bases at J; junction bases unmatched: 10. In germline, CDR1 is DFQATT, CDR2 SNEGSKA (reference sequence). The CDR3 loop spans 13 amino acids.

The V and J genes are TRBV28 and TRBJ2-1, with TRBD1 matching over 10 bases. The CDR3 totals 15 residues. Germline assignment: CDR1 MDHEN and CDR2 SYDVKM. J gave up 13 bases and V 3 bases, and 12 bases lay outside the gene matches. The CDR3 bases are TGTGCCAGCAGTTTGGCGACAGGGGGCGGGGAGACCCAGTTCTTC. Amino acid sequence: CASSLATGGGETQFF.

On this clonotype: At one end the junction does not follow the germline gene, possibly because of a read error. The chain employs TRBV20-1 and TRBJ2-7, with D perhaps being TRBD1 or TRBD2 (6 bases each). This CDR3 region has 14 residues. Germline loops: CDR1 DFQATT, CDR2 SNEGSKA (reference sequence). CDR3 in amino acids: CSAPGAFPSCEQYF. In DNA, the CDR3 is TGCAGTGCACCGGGGGCTTTCCCCTCCTGCGAGCAGTACTTC.

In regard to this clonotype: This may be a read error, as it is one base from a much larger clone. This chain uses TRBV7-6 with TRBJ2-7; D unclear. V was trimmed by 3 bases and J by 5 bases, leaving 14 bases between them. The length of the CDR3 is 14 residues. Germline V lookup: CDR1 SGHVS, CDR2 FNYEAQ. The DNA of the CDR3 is TGTGCCAGCAGCTTGGATAGCCCCGCGAACGAGCAGTACTTC. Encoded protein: CASSLDSPANEQYF.

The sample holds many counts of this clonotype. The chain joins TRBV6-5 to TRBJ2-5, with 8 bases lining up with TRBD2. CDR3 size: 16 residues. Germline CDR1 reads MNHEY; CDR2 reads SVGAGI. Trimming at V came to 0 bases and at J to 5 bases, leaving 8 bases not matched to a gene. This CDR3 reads CASSYSDSGEGETQYF. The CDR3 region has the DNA TGTGCCAGCAGTTACTCGGATAGCGGGGAGGGGGAGACCCAGTACTTC.